The rows below give T cell receptor beta chains drawn from one sample of a study of blood T cell repertoires in COVID-19. Sequenced by immunoSEQ multiplex PCR; TCRdb stores in-frame clones only, minus some. The sample lists under 300,000 clones; around four fifths were seen once. Source material: peripheral blood. The receptors come from a woman in her sixties or seventies with active or convalescent COVID-19. The CDR3 runs from the conserved cysteine through the conserved F or W. Clone size is given for some rows only: seen once, a few or many times, or a class if the clone is expanded.

- | TRBV3-1/TRBV3-2 | CASSQGDTWQYF
- | TRBV30 | CAWDRGENEKLFF
- | TRBV28 | CASSLTATEAFF
- | TRBV19 | CASSGQGSTEAFF
once | TRBV19 | CASLKRGLNTGELFF
- | TRBV11-1 | CASSFSDSGKLFF
- | TRBV5-1 | CASSLGSGNTEAFF
- | TRBV10-3 | CAISESASGSSYNEQFF
- | TRBV7-9 | CADREGATTEAFF
- | TRBV9 | CASSVGDRYTDTQYF
- | TRBV7-9 | CASSPRGGQPTGELFF
- | TRBV14 | CASSQALGEQYF
- | TRBV7-9 | CASSSQSPLFSGNTIYF
- | TRBV19 | CASSTAQGIGNQPQHF
- | TRBV2 | CASSETQRGITDTQYF
- | TRBV11-2 | CASSLVPPGGGTDTQYF
- | TRBV7-6 | CASSPPLRIQETQYF
- | TRBV19 | CASSRTGAGGNQPQHF
- | TRBV5-5 | CAGQDNLNTEAFF
medium-sized | TRBV6-5 | CASSYRRGQGAAFF
- | TRBV5-1 | CASSFGTGIVETQYF
- | TRBV12-3/TRBV12-4 | CASSWGGSTEAFF
once | TRBV3-1/TRBV3-2 | CASSPGTGPNQPQHF
- | TRBV7-9 | CASSLEGEYEQYF
once | TRBV6-1 | CASSEMTVTNTEAFF
- | TRBV5-1 | CASSLEGIPGELFF
few | TRBV29-1 | CSVTQGVAYGYTF
- | TRBV27 | CASSLFYRVEREKLFF
few | TRBV6-5 | CASQGQFNTEAFF
- | TRBV7-2 | CASSLTGERGTEAFF
- | TRBV7-5 | CARSLSGIQGYNQPQHF
- | TRBV4-1 | CASSSDPSGVYEQYF
once | TRBV30 | CAWSLEGGHSPLHF
- | TRBV5-4 | CASSLGGKPSTDTQYF
- | TRBV18 | CASSPQGYGFSGYTF
- | TRBV19 | CASSMRGTNNEQFF
- | TRBV6-5 | CASSYSIPGQGAYTF
- | TRBV6-1 | CASSEGQGIGSNEKLFF
- | TRBV6-1 | CASSENLPGNRGYGYTF
once | TRBV18 | CASSPRAGDTGNTIYF